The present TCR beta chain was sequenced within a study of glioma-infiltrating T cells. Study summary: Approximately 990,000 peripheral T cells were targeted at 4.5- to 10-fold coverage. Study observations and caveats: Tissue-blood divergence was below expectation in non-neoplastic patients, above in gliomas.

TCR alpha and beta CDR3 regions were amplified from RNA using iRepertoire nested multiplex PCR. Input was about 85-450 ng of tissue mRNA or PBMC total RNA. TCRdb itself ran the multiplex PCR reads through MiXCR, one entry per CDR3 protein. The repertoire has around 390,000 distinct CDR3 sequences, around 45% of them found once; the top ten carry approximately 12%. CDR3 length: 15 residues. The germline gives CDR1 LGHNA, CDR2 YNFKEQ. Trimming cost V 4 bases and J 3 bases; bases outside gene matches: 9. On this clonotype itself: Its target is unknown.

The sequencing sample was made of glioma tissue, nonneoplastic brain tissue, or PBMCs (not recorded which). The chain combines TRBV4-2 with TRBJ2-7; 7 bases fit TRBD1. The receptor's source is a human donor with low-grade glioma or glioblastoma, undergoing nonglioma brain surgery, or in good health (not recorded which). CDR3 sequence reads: CASSLSFGTVYEQYF. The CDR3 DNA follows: TGTGCCAGCAGCCTATCCTTCGGGACAGTCTACGAGCAGTACTTC.